This T cell receptor (beta chain) originates from a study of control samples from healthy donors and cancer patients. CDR3 length: 16 residues. Trimming shortened V by 2 bases and J by 0 bases, and 14 bases separated the two germline ends. CDR1 is GTSNPN, CDR2 SVGIG, per germline (reference sequence). Only in-frame clones appear in the TCRdb table, and some are missing; sequencing was by immunoSEQ multiplex PCR. The table records tens of thousands of clones, over 80% of them present only once. The specimen was blood. This TCR was sampled from a man between 60 and 75 years old in good health. The V and J genes are TRBV30 and TRBJ2-1; TRBD2 might be the D (7 bases). CDR3 region: CAWSFGGGGSYNEQFF. CDR3 nucleotide sequence: TGTGCCTGGAGTTTTGGGGGAGGGGGCTCCTACAATGAGCAGTTCTTC.